Shown below are 3 T cell receptor beta chains from a single sample sequenced in a study of PD-1 blockade in classical Hodgkin lymphoma. Every patient had relapsed following autologous stem cell transplantation, and cohorts differed in brentuximab vedotin exposure. Profiled with immunoSEQ multiplex PCR; TCRdb holds only in-frame clones, not every one. The repertoire has tens of thousands of clones, about 88% of them found once; the top ten carry around 10%. Sample: peripheral blood mononuclear cells (PBMCs), taken before the second cycle of nivolumab. Source of these receptors: a human donor with classical Hodgkin lymphoma.

The chain couples TRBV5-6 to TRBJ2-3; D is unclear. V dropped 2 bases and J dropped 3 bases, with 13 bases sitting between them. Germline values: CDR1 SGHDT, CDR2 YYEEEE. The CDR3 sequence is 15 residues long. The CDR3 region is CASSFGTEDTDTQYF. Here the CDR3 DNA reads TGTGCCAGCAGCTTCGGAACAGAAGATACAGATACGCAGTATTTT.

This clone has only one observation. This chain connects TRBV6-5 to TRBJ1-1; weak D call: TRBD1 (5 bases). Trimming removed 0 bases from V and 3 bases from J, with 14 bases in between. This CDR3 spans 16 amino acids. The germline gives CDR1 MNHEY, CDR2 SVGAGI. Written as DNA, the CDR3 is TGTGCCAGCAGTTACTCGGTTTCGGGAGGGGACACTGAAGCTTTCTTT. Its translation: CASSYSVSGGDTEAFF.

This clone was recorded only once. This chain links TRBV5-1 with TRBJ1-4; TRBD1 is a possible D gene (5 bases). Trimming removed 4 bases at V and 7 bases at J, with 11 bases between. The CDR3 runs 13 residues. Germline CDR1 SGHRS, CDR2 YFSETQ. The CDR3 sequence: CASSPGGGEKLFF. The CDR3 bases are TGCGCCAGCAGCCCTGGTGGGGGTGAAAAACTGTTTTTT.